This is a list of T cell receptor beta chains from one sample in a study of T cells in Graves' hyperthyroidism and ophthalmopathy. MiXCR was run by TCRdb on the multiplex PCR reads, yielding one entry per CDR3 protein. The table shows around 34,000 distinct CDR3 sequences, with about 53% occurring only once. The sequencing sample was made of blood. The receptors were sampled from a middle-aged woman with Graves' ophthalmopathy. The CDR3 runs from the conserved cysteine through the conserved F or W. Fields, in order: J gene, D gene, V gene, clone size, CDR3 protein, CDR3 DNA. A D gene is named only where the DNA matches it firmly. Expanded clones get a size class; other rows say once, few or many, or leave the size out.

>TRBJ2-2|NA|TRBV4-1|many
CASSPASAGELFF
TGCGCCAGCAGCCCGGCTTCGGCGGGGGAGCTGTTTTTT
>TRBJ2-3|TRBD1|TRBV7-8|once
CASSWGQGPDTQYF
TGTGCCAGCAGCTGGGGACAGGGGCCCGATACGCAGTATTTT
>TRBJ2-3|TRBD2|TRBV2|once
CASRPLLAGGTDTQYF
TGTGCCAGCAGACCCCTTCTAGCGGGGGGCACAGATACGCAGTATTTT
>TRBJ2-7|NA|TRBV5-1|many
CASSLGMAVDEQYF
TGCGCCAGCAGCTTGGGTATGGCGGTTGACGAGCAGTACTTC
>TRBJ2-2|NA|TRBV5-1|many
CASSLYGTSGELFF
TGCGCCAGCAGCCTCTACGGGACATCCGGGGAGCTGTTTTTT
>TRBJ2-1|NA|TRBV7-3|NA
CASSLEGELYNEQFF
TGTGCCAGCAGCCTAGAGGGGGAGTTGTACAATGAGCAGTTCTTC
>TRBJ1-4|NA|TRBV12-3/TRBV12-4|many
CASSPRWGREKLFF
TGTGCCAGCAGTCCGCGATGGGGGAGGGAAAAACTGTTTTTT
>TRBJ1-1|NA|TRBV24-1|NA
CATSGKRTSGSVHTEAFF
TGTGCCACCAGTGGAAAAAGGACTAGCGGGAGTGTCCACACTGAAGCTTTCTTT
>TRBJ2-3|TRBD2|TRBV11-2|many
CASSLELAGGGTDTQYF
TGTGCCAGCAGCTTGGAACTAGCGGGAGGCGGCACAGATACGCAGTATTTT
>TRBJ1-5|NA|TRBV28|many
CASSLGQLTPQHF
TGTGCCAGCAGTTTGGGGCAGTTGACGCCCCAGCATTTT
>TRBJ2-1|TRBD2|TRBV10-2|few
CASSRASGSGEQFF
TGCGCCAGCAGTCGCGCTAGCGGGAGTGGGGAGCAGTTCTTC
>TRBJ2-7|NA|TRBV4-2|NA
CASSQVGRNVYEQYF
TGTGCCAGCAGCCAAGTAGGGCGGAACGTCTACGAGCAGTACTTC
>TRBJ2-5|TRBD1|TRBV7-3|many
CASSLGTGGAETQYF
TGTGCCAGCAGCTTAGGGACAGGGGGCGCGGAGACCCAGTACTTC
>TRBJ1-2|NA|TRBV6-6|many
CASTQGLQYNYGYTF
TGTGCCAGCACTCAAGGGCTTCAGTATAACTATGGCTACACCTTC
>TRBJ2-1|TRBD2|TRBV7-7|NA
CASSRRGGQNEQFF
TGTGCTAGCAGCAGGCGGGGGGGCCAGAATGAGCAGTTCTTC
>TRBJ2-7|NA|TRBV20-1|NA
CSARLGSSYEQYF
TGCAGTGCCAGGTTGGGAAGCTCCTACGAGCAGTACTTC
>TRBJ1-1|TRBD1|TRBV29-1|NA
CSVEGQGKAFF
TGCAGCGTTGAGGGACAGGGCAAAGCTTTCTTT
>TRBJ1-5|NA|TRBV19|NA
CASSIRGANEPQHF
TGTGCCAGTAGTATAAGGGGAGCCAATGAGCCCCAGCATTTT
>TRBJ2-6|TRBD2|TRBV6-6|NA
CASSAGTSGETF
TGTGCCAGCAGTGCCGGGACTAGCGGAGAGACTTTC
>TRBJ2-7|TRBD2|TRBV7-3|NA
CASSRRGGAPPCSYEQYF
TGTGCCAGCAGCCGACGCGGGGGTGCACCTCCGTGCTCCTACGAGCAGTACTTC
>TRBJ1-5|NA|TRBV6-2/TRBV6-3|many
CASSYTNRVNQPQHF
TGTGCCAGCAGTTACACGAACAGGGTCAATCAGCCCCAGCATTTT
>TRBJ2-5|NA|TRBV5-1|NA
CASSITGTLQETQYF
TGCGCCAGCAGCATTACGGGGACCCTACAAGAGACCCAGTACTTC
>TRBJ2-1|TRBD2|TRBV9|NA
CASSDGAGGYLGEQVF
TGTGCCAGCAGCGACGGGGCGGGAGGGTATCTCGGTGAGCAGGTCTTC
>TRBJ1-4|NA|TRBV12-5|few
CASGLQDKEKLFF
TGTGCTAGTGGTTTGCAAGATAAGGAGAAACTGTTTTTT
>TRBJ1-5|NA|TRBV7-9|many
CASSSADMGFNQPQHF
TGTGCCAGCAGCTCAGCGGATATGGGTTTCAATCAGCCCCAGCATTTT
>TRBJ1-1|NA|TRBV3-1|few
CASSQAQITSNTEAFF
TGTGCCAGCAGCCAAGCGCAGATTACCTCGAACACTGAAGCTTTCTTT
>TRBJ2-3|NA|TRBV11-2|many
CASSLTTDTQYF
TGTGCCAGCAGCCTGACCACAGATACGCAGTATTTT
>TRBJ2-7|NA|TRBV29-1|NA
CSVLPGGHEQYF
TGCAGCGTGCTACCCGGAGGCCACGAGCAGTACTTC
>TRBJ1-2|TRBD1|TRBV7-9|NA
CASSLFGTGNYGYTF
TGTGCCAGCAGCCTCTTCGGGACAGGGAACTATGGCTACACCTTC
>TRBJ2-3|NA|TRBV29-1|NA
CSVDGGGVESDTQYF
TGCAGCGTTGACGGGGGCGGGGTAGAATCAGATACGCAGTATTTT
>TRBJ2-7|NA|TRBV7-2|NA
CASSRTGTYEQYF
TGTGCCAGCAGCCGGACGGGGACCTACGAGCAGTACTTC
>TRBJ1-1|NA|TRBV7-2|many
CASSFAGLNTEAFF
TGTGCCAGCAGCTTCGCAGGACTGAACACTGAAGCTTTCTTT
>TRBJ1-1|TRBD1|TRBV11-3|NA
CASRAQDRGEAVF
TGTGCCAGCAGGGCCCAGGACAGGGGGGAGGCTGTCTTT
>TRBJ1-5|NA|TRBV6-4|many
CATSPEYSNQPQHF
TGTGCCACCTCACCAGAATATAGCAATCAGCCCCAGCATTTT
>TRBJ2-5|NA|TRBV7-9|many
CASSRDTQETQYF
TGTGCCAGCAGCCGCGACACTCAAGAGACCCAGTACTTC
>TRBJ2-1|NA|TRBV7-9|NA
CASSPGHNEQFF
TGTGCCAGCAGCCCGGGACACAATGAGCAGTTCTTC
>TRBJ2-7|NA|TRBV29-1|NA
CSVGPHLGGEQYF
TGCAGCGTTGGACCGCACCTTGGGGGCGAGCAGTACTTC
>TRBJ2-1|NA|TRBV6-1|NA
CASSEARGWASSYNEQFF
TGTGCCAGCAGTGAAGCGAGGGGTTGGGCTAGCTCCTACAATGAGCAGTTCTTC
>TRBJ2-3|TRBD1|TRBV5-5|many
CASSTGTGGSGGADTQYF
TGTGCCAGCAGCACCGGGACAGGGGGCTCGGGTGGGGCAGATACGCAGTATTTT
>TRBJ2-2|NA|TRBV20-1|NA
CSARAGTAGELFF
TGCAGTGCTAGAGCCGGGACGGCCGGGGAGCTGTTTTTT
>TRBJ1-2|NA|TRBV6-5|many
CASSGTYGYTF
TGTGCCAGCAGTGGCACCTATGGCTACACCTTC
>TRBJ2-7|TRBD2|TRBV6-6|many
CASSYHPSGSSYEQYF
TGTGCCAGCAGTTACCATCCTAGCGGGAGCTCCTACGAGCAGTACTTC